These 14 T cell receptor beta chains were sequenced from one sample in a study of CD8+ T cells in alopecia areata. RNA extraction and reverse transcription yielded cDNA as sequencing template. Sequencing was performed with immunoSEQ multiplex PCR; in TCRdb, only in-frame clones are kept and a portion is missing. This table has some 180,000 clones, roughly 63% appearing once. Specimen: CD4+ T cells sorted from blood, collected at week 0. The origin of the receptors is a human donor with alopecia areata.

This chain links TRBV9 with TRBJ2-2; 8 positions match TRBD1. The germline CDR1 and CDR2 sequences are SGDLS and YYNGEE. The CDR3 contains 15 residues. Trimming cost V 2 bases and J 4 bases; bases outside gene matches: 4. This CDR3 is CASSVRGRGTGELFF. The CDR3 DNA reads as TGTGCCAGCAGCGTCAGGGGGCGCGGCACCGGGGAGCTGTTTTTT.

V gene TRBV14 combines with J gene TRBJ1-1; a weak D match, TRBD1 (5 bases). The V gene's germline CDR1 is SGHDN and CDR2 FVKESK. The V and J ends lost 6 bases and 8 bases respectively, with 10 bases between them. The CDR3 sequence is 11 residues long. The CDR3 sequence is CASSWAGEAFF. In DNA, the CDR3 is TGTGCCAGCAGTTGGGCAGGGGAAGCTTTCTTT.

V is TRBV30 and J is TRBJ1-1; D may be TRBD1 (5 bases). Germline V gives CDR1 GTSNPN, CDR2 SVGIG (reference sequence). Trimming cost V 2 bases and J 1 base, with 11 bases left between them. This CDR3 has 14 amino acids. Here the CDR3 reads CAWSQGPWNTEAFF. The DNA of the CDR3 is TGTGCCTGGAGTCAGGGACCCTGGAACACTGAAGCTTTCTTT.

There are a few counts of this clone. The chain couples TRBV29-1 to TRBJ1-1, with a weak D call TRBD1 (5 bases). The germline CDR1 and CDR2 sequences are SQVTM and ANQGSEA. V dropped 2 bases and J dropped 0 bases, with 10 bases sitting between them. The CDR3 runs 14 residues. The CDR3 loop reads CSVERGGVNTEAFF. Here the CDR3 DNA reads TGCAGCGTTGAACGGGGGGGAGTGAACACTGAAGCTTTCTTT. The variable domain in full, completed from reference TRBV29-1 and TRBJ1-1, reads SAVISQKPSRDICQRGTSLTIQCQVDSQVTMMFWYRQQPGQSLTLIATANQGSEATYESGFVIDKFPISRPNLTFSTLTVSNMSPEDSSIYLCSVERGGVNTEAFFGQGTRLTVV.

This clone has more than one count but fewer than ten. The genes are TRBV13 and TRBJ1-1, with 7 bases aligning to TRBD1. CDR1 PRHDT and CDR2 FYEKMQ come from the germline V gene (reference sequence). V lost 5 bases to trimming and J lost 3 bases; unmatched junction nucleotides: 6. The CDR3 contains 14 residues. CDR3 amino acids: CASSTRQGYTEAFF. The DNA for the CDR3 is TGTGCCAGCAGCACCAGACAGGGTTACACTGAAGCTTTCTTT.

The rearrangement links TRBV30 to TRBJ1-1; TRBD1 is a possible D gene (6 bases). Germline CDR1 reads GTSNPN; CDR2 reads SVGIG (reference sequence). V was pared by 2 bases and J by 1 base, with 14 bases between. The CDR3 consists of 15 residues. The CDR3 loop reads CAWSPGGAGNTEAFF. DNA of the CDR3: TGTGCCTGGAGTCCGGGGGGCGCCGGGAACACTGAAGCTTTCTTT.

This rearrangement joins TRBV7-9 to TRBJ1-2; TRBD1 agrees at 9 bases. The CDR3 is made up of 14 amino acids. Germline loops: CDR1 SEHNR, CDR2 FQNEAQ (reference sequence). V shed 5 bases, J shed 7 bases, and the junction held 8 bases outside the gene matches. The CDR3 nucleotides are TGTGCCAGCAGCACGAGGGGACAGGGCGGTGGCTACACCTTC. Encoded protein: CASSTRGQGGGYTF.

There are a few counts of this clone. The chain couples TRBV29-1 to TRBJ1-2; D might be TRBD1 (5 bases). V was clipped by 2 bases and J by 6 bases, with 28 bases between them. CDR1 is SQVTM, CDR2 ANQGSEA, per germline. The CDR3 extends over 18 amino acids. The CDR3 DNA reads TGCAGCGTTGAAAAGGGACCTTTTCAGATGTTGCCGGGACATGGCTACACCTTC. As protein: CSVEKGPFQMLPGHGYTF.

V gene TRBV30 combines with J gene TRBJ2-7; D is perhaps TRBD2 (6 bases). The V end lost 7 bases, the J end lost 8 bases, and 15 bases lay between the germline ends. This CDR3 is 11 amino acids long. The germline gives CDR1 GTSNPN, CDR2 SVGIG (reference sequence). In DNA, the CDR3 is TGTGCCTCGCAGGAGGGACTTAAGCAGTACTTC. It yields the protein CASQEGLKQYF.

The rearrangement uses TRBV6-1 and TRBJ2-3, with D uncertain. This CDR3 is 12 amino acids long. V lost 8 bases to trimming and J lost 5 bases, with 11 bases between them. Germline assignment: CDR1 MNHNS and CDR2 SASEGT. Here the CDR3 reads CASRTWGDTQYF. The DNA of the CDR3 is TGTGCCAGCCGGACCTGGGGAGATACGCAGTATTTT.

In this sample, this clone turned up a few times. V gene TRBV5-1 combines with J gene TRBJ1-1; D is unresolved. The CDR3 runs 13 residues. The V end lost 2 bases, the J end lost 3 bases, and 8 bases lay between the germline ends. Germline CDR1 is SGHRS and CDR2 is YFSETQ. The CDR3 DNA reads as TGCGCCAGCAGCTTTGCAGCGGACACTGAAGCTTTCTTT. Translating it yields CASSFAADTEAFF. Using reference TRBV5-1 and TRBJ1-1 for the parts outside the CDR3, the full variable domain is KAGVTQTPRYLIKTRGQQVTLSCSPISGHRSVSWYQQTPGQGLQFLFEYFSETQRNKGNFPGRFSGRQFSNSRSEMNVSTLELGDSALYLCASSFAADTEAFFGQGTRLTVV.

The chain couples TRBV29-1 to TRBJ1-1; possible D gene TRBD1, 5 bases. The CDR3 runs 12 residues. Deletions cut 7 bases from V and 1 base from J, with 10 bases between. Germline CDR1 and CDR2: SQVTM and ANQGSEA. This CDR3 is CSGGSQNTEAFF. The CDR3 DNA reads TGCAGCGGGGGGTCACAGAACACTGAAGCTTTCTTT.

The chain links TRBV9 to TRBJ1-4; D gene unclear. This CDR3 contains 15 residues. The V end was cut by 3 bases, the J end by 6 bases, with 15 bases between. Germline CDR1 reads SGDLS; CDR2 reads YYNGEE. As DNA, the CDR3 is TGTGCCAGCAGCGAGGGCCTACGGGGAGATGAAAAACTGTTTTTT. This encodes CASSEGLRGDEKLFF.

This clone was detected only a few times. CDR3 bases: TGTGCCAGCTCACCACAACAACAGGGCGTGACTTACACCTTC. Amino acid sequence: CASSPQQQGVTYTF. V usage is TRBV18 and J usage is TRBJ1-2, with a tentative D call TRBD1 (6 bases). Germline loops: CDR1 KGHSH, CDR2 LQKENI. This CDR3 contains 14 residues. Between the trimmed V and J ends, which lost 1 base and 11 bases, there was a span of 17 bases. The variable domain in full, with the rest retrieved from reference TRBV18 and TRBJ1-2, is NAGVMQNPRHLVRRRGQEARLRCSPMKGHSHVYWYRQLPEEGLKFMVYLQKENIIDESGMPKERFSAEFPKEGPSILRIQQVVRGDSAAYFCASSPQQQGVTYTFGSGTRLTVV.